Following are 22 T cell receptor beta chains from one sample sequenced in a study of metastatic and nonmetastatic thyroid tumors. TCRdb reanalyzed the PCR reads with MiXCR. Of around 64,000 clones listed, less than 5% were seen once; the top ten hold 20% to 25%. Every patient was untreated before thyroid surgery. Sequenced material: blood. The receptors were gathered from a female donor with papillary thyroid cancer or a benign thyroid nodule (not recorded which). Some clones in this sample may be carry-over from other donors' samples.

There are many counts of this clone. The chain joins TRBV28 to TRBJ2-7, with D possibly called TRBD1 or TRBD2 (6 bases each). The germline CDR1 and CDR2 sequences are MDHEN and SYDVKM. Trimming left V 3 bases short and J 7 bases short, with 19 bases between. This CDR3 comprises 15 residues. CDR3 nucleotide sequence: TGTGCCAGCAGTTTTTCGGGGGCGCGGGACGTTGAGCAGTACTTC. The encoded protein is CASSFSGARDVEQYF.

This clone was counted at least ten times. The CDR3 loop reads CASSWDSTKPGGIQYF. CDR3 sequence (DNA): TGTGCCAGCAGCTGGGACAGCACAAAACCGGGGGGCATTCAGTACTTC. This rearrangement joins TRBV7-8 to TRBJ2-4; perhaps D is TRBD1 or TRBD2 (7 bases each). The CDR3 contains 16 residues. V lost 4 bases, J lost 9 bases, and 22 bases lay in between. Per the germline V gene, CDR1 is SGHVS and CDR2 is FQNEAQ.

This clone was seen at least ten times. This sequence joins TRBV3-1 and TRBJ2-2, with D unresolved. Germline CDR1 reads LGHDT; CDR2 reads YNNKEL (reference sequence). The CDR3 sequence is 16 residues long. Trimming shortened V by 1 base and J by 1 base, and 10 bases separated the two germline ends. The CDR3: CASSQGSSKNTGELFF. The CDR3 coding sequence is TGTGCCAGCAGCCAAGGTTCAAGTAAGAACACCGGGGAGCTGTTTTTT.

This clone was seen a few times. Since a much larger clone is just one base distant, this may be a read error. The chain joins TRBV9 to TRBJ2-1, with no clear D. The CDR3 sequence is 12 residues long. V lost 5 bases and J lost 8, with 11 bases in between. Germline V gene data show CDR1 as SGDLS and CDR2 as YYNGEE. CDR3 in DNA: TGTGCCAGCAGGGTCGCCGGCGATGAGCAGTTCTTC. Translation gives CASRVAGDEQFF.

This clone showed up just a few times. The genes are TRBV28 and TRBJ2-7, with no clear D. The CDR3 loop spans 12 amino acids. V was pared by 6 bases and J by 5 bases, with 11 bases between. Germline-derived CDR1 and CDR2 are MDHEN and SYDVKM. The CDR3, as DNA: TGTGCCAGCAGGGAAAGGTCGGACGAGCAGTACTTC. Translating it yields CASRERSDEQYF.

This clone was observed at least ten times. The V gene is TRBV3-1, the J gene TRBJ2-1; D remains unclear. The CDR3 is 13 residues long. From germline, CDR1 is LGHDT and CDR2 YNNKEL (reference sequence). The ends were cut back, 0 bases at V and 9 bases at J, with 9 bases in the middle. In DNA form, the CDR3 reads TGTGCCAGCAGCCAAGACTGGGGTGGTGAGCAGTTCTTC. This encodes CASSQDWGGEQFF.

Note on this clone: Being one base from a much bigger clone, this may be a read error. V and J are TRBV29-1 and TRBJ2-3, with TRBD2 matching over 7 bases. CDR1 SQVTM and CDR2 ANQGSEA come from the germline V gene. J gave up 8 bases and V 5 bases, and 16 bases lay outside the gene matches. This CDR3 contains 15 residues. CDR3: CSVLGLSGRTPTQYF. Here the CDR3 DNA reads TGCAGCGTTTTGGGACTATCGGGACGAACCCCTACGCAGTATTTT.

This chain joins TRBV28 and TRBJ2-1, with D perhaps TRBD2 (6 bases). Germline V CDR1 and CDR2: MDHEN, SYDVKM. The germline V and J ends were trimmed by 5 bases and 7 bases, with 27 bases remaining between them. The CDR3 consists of 18 residues. In nucleotides, the CDR3 is TGTGCCAGCAGTCCCACTAGCTTGACTCCCCGTCGTGCAAATGAGCAGTTCTTC. Residues: CASSPTSLTPRRANEQFF.

This clone has ten or more counts. The rearrangement joins TRBV19 to TRBJ1-2, with D perhaps matching TRBD1 (5 bases). V was pared by 5 bases and J by 2 bases, with 15 bases between. From germline, CDR1 is LNHDA and CDR2 SQIVND (reference sequence). The CDR3 covers 15 residues. The CDR3 nucleotides are TGTGCCAGTAGTGGGCAGGGAGAGGGCAACTATGGCTACACCTTC. This gives the protein CASSGQGEGNYGYTF. Supplemented by reference TRBV19 and TRBJ1-2, the full variable domain reads DGGITQSPKYLFRKEGQNVTLSCEQNLNHDAMYWYRQDPGQGLRLIYYSQIVNDFQKGDIAEGYSVSREKKESFPLTVTSAQKNPTAFYLCASSGQGEGNYGYTFGSGTRLTVV.

This clone was seen repeatedly, ten times or more. The CDR3 DNA is TGTGCCAGCAGCATCAGCGGGACGAACACCGGGGAGCTGTTTTTT. This encodes CASSISGTNTGELFF. The genes are TRBV11-3 and TRBJ2-2, with TRBD2 matching over 7 bases. V was clipped by 5 bases and J by 0 bases; unmatched bases: 3. Germline V lookup: CDR1 SGHNT, CDR2 YENEEA. The CDR3 covers 15 residues.

This clone appeared many times. V gene TRBV11-2 combines with J gene TRBJ2-5, with 10 nucleotides matching TRBD2. The junction had 11 bases not matched to a gene; V was cut back by 6 bases and J by 1 base. This CDR3 comprises 17 residues. Germline V gene data show CDR1 as SGHAT and CDR2 as FQNNGV. This CDR3 reads CASRTNPGLASQETQYF. In nucleotides, the CDR3 is TGTGCCAGCAGAACTAATCCGGGACTAGCGTCCCAAGAGACCCAGTACTTC.

This clone has at least ten counts. The gene calls are TRBV20-1 and TRBJ2-7; 12 nucleotides agree with TRBD2. Germline CDR1 reads DFQATT; CDR2 reads SNEGSKA (reference sequence). CDR3 length: 14 residues. V shed 6 bases and J 2 bases; nucleotides not matched to a gene: 5. The CDR3 bases are TGCAGTGCGGCGGCTAGCGGGGGGGCCTACGAGCAGTACTTC. Translated: CSAAASGGAYEQYF.

Ten or more counts support this clone. The CDR3 nucleotides are TGCAGTGCTAGAGCAGGGCAGGGGCGCTCCTACAATGAGCAGTTCTTC. It codes for CSARAGQGRSYNEQFF. The chain is built from TRBV20-1 and TRBJ2-1; tentatively, D is TRBD1 (6 bases). Germline V gives CDR1 DFQATT, CDR2 SNEGSKA (reference sequence). V gave up 1 base and J gave up 0 bases, with 13 bases separating them. The CDR3 is 16 amino acids.

Many counts were recorded for this clone. This chain joins TRBV9 and TRBJ2-5, with D unclear. The germline V gene has CDR1 SGDLS and CDR2 YYNGEE. The CDR3 spans 14 residues. V lost 5 bases to trimming and J lost 1 base, with 12 bases between them. This CDR3 is CASSSWGGQETQYF. The CDR3, as DNA: TGTGCCAGCAGTTCGTGGGGTGGCCAAGAGACCCAGTACTTC.

The sample holds a few counts of this clone. The rearrangement uses TRBV20-1 and TRBJ2-7, with 9 bases that match TRBD1. V was pared by 1 base and J by 4 bases, with 5 bases of the junction left unmatched. This CDR3 is built from 14 residues. CDR1 is DFQATT and CDR2 is SNEGSKA in the germline V gene (reference sequence). The CDR3 nucleotides are TGCAGTGCTAGAGGGGGACAGGGTTTGTACGAGCAGTACTTC. Translation: CSARGGQGLYEQYF.

As for this clone: One end of the junction is discordant with germline, which a read error may explain. This chain connects TRBV5-1 to TRBJ2-1; TRBD2 matches 7 bases. Germline values: CDR1 SGHRS, CDR2 YFSETQ. The CDR3 loop spans 16 amino acids. CDR3 bases: TGCGACAGCAGCAGAACGGGAGCGGGAACCTACAATGAGCAGTTCTTC. This translates into CDSSRTGAGTYNEQFF.

This clone occurred many times. This chain links TRBV6-1 with TRBJ1-2; 8 positions match TRBD1. Germline V lookup: CDR1 MNHNS, CDR2 SASEGT. With V trimmed by 5 bases and J by 2 bases, 4 bases remained unmatched. The CDR3 is made up of 14 amino acids. In DNA, the CDR3 is TGTGCCAGCAGTCCGGACAGGGCCAACTATGGCTACACCTTC. Its translation is CASSPDRANYGYTF.

The V gene is TRBV19, the J gene TRBJ2-6, with TRBD2 as a possible D gene (5 bases). The CDR3 runs to 17 residues. Per germline, CDR1 LNHDA and CDR2 SQIVND (reference sequence). V was cut by 4 bases and J by 2 bases, with 15 bases left in between. As DNA, the CDR3 is TGTGCCAGTAGTACCGGTCAGGAGGCTACTGGGGCCAACGTCCTGACTTTC. Translating gives CASSTGQEATGANVLTF.

This clone appeared many times. The chain links TRBV10-2 to TRBJ2-7; 10 bases align to TRBD2. The CDR3 spans 14 residues. CDR1 and CDR2 (germline): WSHSY, SAAADI. V dropped 8 bases and J dropped 3; count of bases not matched to a gene: 7. The CDR3 protein is CASFSGRPHYEQYF. In DNA, the CDR3 is TGCGCCAGCTTTAGCGGGAGGCCACACTACGAGCAGTACTTC.

The chain combines TRBV11-3 with TRBJ2-2, with unresolved D. The CDR3 is made up of 14 amino acids. Trimming left V 1 base short and J 0 bases short, with 3 bases between. CDR1 is SGHNT, CDR2 YENEEA, per germline. The CDR3, as DNA: TGTGCCAGCAGCTTAGGTCCGAACACCGGGGAGCTGTTTTTT. It translates to CASSLGPNTGELFF.

The chain combines TRBV7-9 with TRBJ1-2, with D possibly matching TRBD1 (6 bases). Germline lookup yields CDR1 SEHNR and CDR2 FQNEAQ (reference sequence). V shed 0 bases and J shed 3 bases, with 11 bases lying between them. The CDR3 contains 15 residues. The CDR3 spells CASSLAQGIYYGYTF. The CDR3 DNA sequence: TGTGCCAGCAGCTTAGCACAGGGTATCTACTATGGCTACACCTTC.

The chain combines TRBV10-1 with TRBJ2-1; 14 bases are a match to TRBD2. The CDR3 loop spans 22 amino acids. J lost 0 bases, V lost 0 bases, and 13 bases had no gene match. Germline V CDR1 and CDR2: WNHNN, SYGVQD (reference sequence). This CDR3 is CASSESFIWTSGRKSSYNEQFF. The CDR3 region has the DNA TGCGCCAGCAGTGAGTCTTTCATTTGGACTAGCGGGAGGAAAAGCTCCTACAATGAGCAGTTCTTC.